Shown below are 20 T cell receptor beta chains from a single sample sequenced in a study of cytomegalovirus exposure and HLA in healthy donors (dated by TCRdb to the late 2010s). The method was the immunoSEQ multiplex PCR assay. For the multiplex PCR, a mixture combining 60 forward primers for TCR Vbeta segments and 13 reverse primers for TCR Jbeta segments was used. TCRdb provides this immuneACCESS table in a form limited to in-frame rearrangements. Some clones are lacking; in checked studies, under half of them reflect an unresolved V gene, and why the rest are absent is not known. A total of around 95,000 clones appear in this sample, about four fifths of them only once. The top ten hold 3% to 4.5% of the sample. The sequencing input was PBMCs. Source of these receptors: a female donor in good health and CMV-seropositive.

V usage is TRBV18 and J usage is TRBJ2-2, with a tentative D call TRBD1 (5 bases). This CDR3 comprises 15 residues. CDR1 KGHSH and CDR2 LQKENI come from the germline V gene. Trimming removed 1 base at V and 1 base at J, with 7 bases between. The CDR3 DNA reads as TGTGCCAGCTCACCACTGACAGTGAACACCGGGGAGCTGTTTTTT. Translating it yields CASSPLTVNTGELFF.

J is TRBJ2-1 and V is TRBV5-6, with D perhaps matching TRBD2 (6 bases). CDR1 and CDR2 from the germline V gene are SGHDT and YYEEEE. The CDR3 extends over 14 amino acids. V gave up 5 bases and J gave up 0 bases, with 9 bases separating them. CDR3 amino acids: CASSGRFSYNEQFF. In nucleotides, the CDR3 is TGTGCCAGCAGTGGGAGGTTCTCCTACAATGAGCAGTTCTTC.

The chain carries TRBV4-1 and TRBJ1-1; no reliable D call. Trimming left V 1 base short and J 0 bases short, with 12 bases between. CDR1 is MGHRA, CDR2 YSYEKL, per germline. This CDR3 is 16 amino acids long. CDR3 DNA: TGCGCCAGCAGCCAAGGTACCGCGGAGATGAACACTGAAGCTTTCTTT. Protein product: CASSQGTAEMNTEAFF.

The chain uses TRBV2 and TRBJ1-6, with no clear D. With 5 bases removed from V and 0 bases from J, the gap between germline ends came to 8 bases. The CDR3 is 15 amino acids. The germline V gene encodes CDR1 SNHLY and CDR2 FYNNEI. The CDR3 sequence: CASSPQSSYNSPLHF. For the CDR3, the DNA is TGTGCCAGCAGTCCACAGAGCTCCTATAATTCACCCCTCCACTTT.

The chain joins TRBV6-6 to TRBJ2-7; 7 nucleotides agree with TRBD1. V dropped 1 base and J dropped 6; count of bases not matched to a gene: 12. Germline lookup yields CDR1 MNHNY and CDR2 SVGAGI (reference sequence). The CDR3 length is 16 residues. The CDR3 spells CASSYLEDRAVIEQYF. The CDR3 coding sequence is TGTGCCAGCAGTTACTTAGAAGACAGGGCCGTTATCGAGCAGTACTTC.

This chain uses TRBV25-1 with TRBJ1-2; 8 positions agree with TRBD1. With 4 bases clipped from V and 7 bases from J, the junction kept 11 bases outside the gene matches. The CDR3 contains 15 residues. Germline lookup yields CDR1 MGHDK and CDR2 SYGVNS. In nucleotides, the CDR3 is TGTGCCAGCAGTGGGGCGGGACAGGCGGGGAGTGGCTACACCTTC. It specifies CASSGAGQAGSGYTF.

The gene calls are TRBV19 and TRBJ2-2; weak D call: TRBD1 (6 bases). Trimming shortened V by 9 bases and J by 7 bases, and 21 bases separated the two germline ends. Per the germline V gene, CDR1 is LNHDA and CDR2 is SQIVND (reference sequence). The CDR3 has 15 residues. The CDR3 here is CASTPKQGSSGELFF. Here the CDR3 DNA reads TGTGCCAGCACCCCGAAACAGGGCTCGAGCGGGGAGCTGTTTTTT.

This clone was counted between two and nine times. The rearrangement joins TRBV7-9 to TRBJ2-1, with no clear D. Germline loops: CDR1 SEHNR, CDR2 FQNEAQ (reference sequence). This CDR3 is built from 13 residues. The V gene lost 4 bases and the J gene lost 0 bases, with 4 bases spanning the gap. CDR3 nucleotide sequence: TGTGCCAGCAGCTATAGCTCCTACAATGAGCAGTTCTTC. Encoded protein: CASSYSSYNEQFF.

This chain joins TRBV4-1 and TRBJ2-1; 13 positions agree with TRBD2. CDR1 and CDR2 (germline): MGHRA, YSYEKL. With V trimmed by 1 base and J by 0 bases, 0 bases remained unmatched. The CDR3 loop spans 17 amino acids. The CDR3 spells CASSQGTSGSSYNEQFF. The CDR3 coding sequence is TGCGCCAGCAGCCAAGGGACTAGCGGGAGCTCCTACAATGAGCAGTTCTTC.

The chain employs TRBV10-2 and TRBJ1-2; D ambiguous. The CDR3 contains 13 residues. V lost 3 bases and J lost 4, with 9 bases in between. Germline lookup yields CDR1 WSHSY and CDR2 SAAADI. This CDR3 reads CASSDSWSYGYTF. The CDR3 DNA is TGCGCCAGCAGTGATTCTTGGAGCTATGGCTACACCTTC.

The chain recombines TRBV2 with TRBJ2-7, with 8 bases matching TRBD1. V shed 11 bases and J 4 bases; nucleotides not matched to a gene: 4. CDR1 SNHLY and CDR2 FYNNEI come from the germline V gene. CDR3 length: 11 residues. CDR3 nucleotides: TGTGCCGCCAGGGGGCGTTACGAGCAGTACTTC. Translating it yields CAARGRYEQYF.

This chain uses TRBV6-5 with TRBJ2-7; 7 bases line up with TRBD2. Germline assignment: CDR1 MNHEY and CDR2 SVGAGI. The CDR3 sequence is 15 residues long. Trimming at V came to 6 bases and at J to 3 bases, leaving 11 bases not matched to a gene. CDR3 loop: CASSPGGGVGYEQYF. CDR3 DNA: TGTGCCAGCAGCCCGGGGGGAGGGGTCGGCTACGAGCAGTACTTC.

CDR3 bases: TGCGCCAGCAGCCGAACCGGGACAGGGGAGCAGTACTTC. Translation gives CASSRTGTGEQYF. V and J are TRBV4-1 and TRBJ2-5, with 10 nucleotides matching TRBD1. V shed 4 bases and J 11 bases; nucleotides not matched to a gene: 7. The CDR3 loop spans 13 amino acids. Germline assignment: CDR1 MGHRA and CDR2 YSYEKL.

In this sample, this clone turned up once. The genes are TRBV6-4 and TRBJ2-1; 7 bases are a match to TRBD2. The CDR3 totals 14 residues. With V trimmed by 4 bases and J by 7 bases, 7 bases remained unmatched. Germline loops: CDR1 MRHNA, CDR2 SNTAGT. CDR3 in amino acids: CASSASGLGNEQFF. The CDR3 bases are TGTGCCAGCAGTGCTAGCGGACTAGGGAATGAGCAGTTCTTC.

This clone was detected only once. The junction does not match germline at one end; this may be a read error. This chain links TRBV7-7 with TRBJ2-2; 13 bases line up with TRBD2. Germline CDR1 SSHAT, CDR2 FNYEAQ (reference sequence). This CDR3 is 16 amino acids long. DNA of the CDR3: TGTGCTAGCAGCAAGGGACTAGCGGGACCAATCGGGGAGCTGTTTTTT. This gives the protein CASSKGLAGPIGELFF.

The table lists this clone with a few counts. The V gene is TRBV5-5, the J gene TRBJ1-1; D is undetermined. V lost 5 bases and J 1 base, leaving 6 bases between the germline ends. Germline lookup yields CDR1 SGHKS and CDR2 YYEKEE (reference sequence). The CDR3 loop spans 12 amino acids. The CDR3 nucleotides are TGTGCCAGCAGTCCGGGGAACACTGAAGCTTTCTTT. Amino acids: CASSPGNTEAFF.

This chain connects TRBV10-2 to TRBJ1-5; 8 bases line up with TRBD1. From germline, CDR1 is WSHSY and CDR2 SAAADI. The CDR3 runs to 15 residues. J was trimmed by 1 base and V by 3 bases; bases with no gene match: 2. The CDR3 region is CASSDRGLSNQPQHF. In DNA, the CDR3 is TGCGCCAGCAGTGACAGGGGGCTCAGCAATCAGCCCCAGCATTTT.

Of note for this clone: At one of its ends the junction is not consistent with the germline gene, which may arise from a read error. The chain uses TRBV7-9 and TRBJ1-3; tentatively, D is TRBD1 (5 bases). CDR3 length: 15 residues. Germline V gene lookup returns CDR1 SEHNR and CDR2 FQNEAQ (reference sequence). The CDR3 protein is CSSSSRQISGNTIYF. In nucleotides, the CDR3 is TGTTCCAGCAGCTCCCGACAGATCTCTGGAAACACCATATATTTT.

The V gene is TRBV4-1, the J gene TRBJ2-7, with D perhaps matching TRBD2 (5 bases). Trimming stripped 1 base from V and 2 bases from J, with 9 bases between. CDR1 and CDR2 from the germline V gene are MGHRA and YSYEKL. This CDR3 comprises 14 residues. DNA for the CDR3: TGCGCCAGCAGCCAAGTAGGGAGAGCCTACGAGCAGTACTTC. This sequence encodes CASSQVGRAYEQYF.

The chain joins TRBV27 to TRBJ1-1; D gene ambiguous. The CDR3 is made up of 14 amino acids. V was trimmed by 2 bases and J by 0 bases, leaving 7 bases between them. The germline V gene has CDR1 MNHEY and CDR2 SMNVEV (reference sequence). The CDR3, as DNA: TGTGCCAGCAGTTTAGTACAGATGAACACTGAAGCTTTCTTT. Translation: CASSLVQMNTEAFF.